The 14 T cell receptor beta chains below come from one sample, sequenced in a study of T-cell memory formation after mild COVID-19. TCRdb ran MiXCR on the 5' RACE reads and lists one entry per CDR3 protein. The sample holds fewer than 200,000 distinct CDR3 sequences; approximately 18% are singletons and the top ten take more than 3%. The material sequenced was PBMCs or a T cell subset sorted from them (not recorded which). These receptors all stem from a man between 18 and 29 years old who had mild COVID-19 (a few samples of this study predate the infection). Cell type and time point are not known.

The rearrangement uses TRBV11-2 and TRBJ2-2; D gene unclear. Germline V gene sequence: CDR1 SGHAT, CDR2 FQNNGV. The CDR3 spans 14 residues. The ends were cut back, 0 bases at V and 3 bases at J, with 5 bases in the middle. The CDR3 nucleotides are TGTGCCAGCAGCTTAGATCGGGACACCGGGGAGCTGTTTTTT. It translates to CASSLDRDTGELFF.

This clonotype has only a few counts. The chain carries TRBV6-1 and TRBJ2-4, with a weak D call TRBD2 (6 bases). V was shortened by 4 bases and J by 1 base, with 8 bases between the two germline ends. Germline loops: CDR1 MNHNS, CDR2 SASEGT. This CDR3 is 14 amino acids long. CDR3 amino acids: CASSARGAKNIQYF. As DNA, the CDR3 is TGTGCCAGCAGTGCCCGGGGGGCCAAAAACATTCAGTACTTC.

The rearrangement joins TRBV15 to TRBJ2-5; D gene uncertain. The ends were cut back, 3 bases at V and 7 bases at J, with 9 bases in the middle. The germline CDR1 and CDR2 sequences are LNHNV and YYDKDF (reference sequence). This CDR3 has 12 amino acids. CDR3 DNA sequence: TGTGCCACCAGCAGGCAAAAGACGACCCAGTACTTC. The encoded protein is CATSRQKTTQYF. The full variable domain, completed using reference TRBV15 and TRBJ2-5, is DAMVIQNPRYQVTQFGKPVTLSCSQTLNHNVMYWYQQKSSQAPKLLFHYYDKDFNNEADTPDNFQSRRPNTSFCFLDIRSPGLGDTAMYLCATSRQKTTQYFGPGTRLLVL.

In its sample, this clonotype was seen a few times. The chain combines TRBV4-2 with TRBJ2-2; either TRBD1 or TRBD2 may supply D (5 bases each). The CDR3 length is 15 residues. The germline V gene encodes CDR1 LGHNA and CDR2 YNFKEQ. The ends were cut back, 2 bases at V and 4 bases at J, with 11 bases in the middle. The CDR3 is CASSQQLGATGELFF. The CDR3 region has the DNA TGTGCCAGCAGCCAACAACTAGGGGCCACCGGGGAGCTGTTTTTT.

The chain couples TRBV20-1 to TRBJ1-1; D is perhaps TRBD1 (6 bases). Germline CDR1 and CDR2: DFQATT and SNEGSKA (reference sequence). The CDR3 runs 12 residues. The CDR3 DNA reads TGCAGCGTACAGGGTCGGATAATCGAAGCTTTCTTT. It yields the protein CSVQGRIIEAFF.

The rearrangement uses TRBV20-1 and TRBJ2-7; a possible D gene is TRBD1 (7 bases). Germline CDR1 reads DFQATT; CDR2 reads SNEGSKA (reference sequence). CDR3 length: 12 amino acids. V lost 5 bases and J 7 bases, leaving 15 bases between the germline ends. The CDR3 reads CSARNPGGEQYV. The CDR3 DNA reads TGCAGTGCTCGCAACCCAGGGGGGGAGCAGTACGTC.

This clonotype was seen many times. This chain connects TRBV6-5 to TRBJ2-7; 9 nucleotides agree with TRBD1. Unmatched junction bases numbered 17, after V lost 7 bases and J lost 7 bases. The CDR3 has 16 residues. Germline loops: CDR1 MNHEY, CDR2 SVGAGI. CDR3 sequence: CASIRRPGQGAGEQYF. DNA of the CDR3: TGTGCCAGCATAAGGCGCCCGGGACAGGGAGCGGGAGAGCAGTACTTC.

V and J are TRBV5-1 and TRBJ2-1, with D perhaps matching TRBD2 (5 bases). V gave up 2 bases and J gave up 0 bases, with 6 bases separating them. Germline V gene data show CDR1 as SGHRS and CDR2 as YFSETQ. The length of the CDR3 is 14 residues. This CDR3 reads CASSFTSSYNEQFF. CDR3 in DNA: TGCGCCAGCAGCTTTACTAGCTCCTACAATGAGCAGTTCTTC. Together with reference TRBV5-1 and TRBJ2-1, the CDR3 gives the full variable domain: KAGVTQTPRYLIKTRGQQVTLSCSPISGHRSVSWYQQTPGQGLQFLFEYFSETQRNKGNFPGRFSGRQFSNSRSEMNVSTLELGDSALYLCASSFTSSYNEQFFGPGTRLTVL.

The chain links TRBV20-1 to TRBJ2-1, with D tentatively TRBD2 (5 bases). Trimming removed 4 bases from V and 3 bases from J, with 13 bases in between. Germline V CDR1 and CDR2: DFQATT, SNEGSKA (reference sequence). CDR3 length equals 14 residues. The CDR3 DNA reads TGCAGTGCTATGGAGTCGGGGAGCTACAATGAGCAGTTCTTC. This translates into CSAMESGSYNEQFF.

The chain uses TRBV9 and TRBJ1-3; D gene uncertain. The CDR3 is 14 amino acids. Trimming removed 4 bases at V and 8 bases at J, with 16 bases between. Per the germline V gene, CDR1 is SGDLS and CDR2 is YYNGEE. CDR3 nucleotide sequence: TGTGCCAGCAGCCTAATTACAAGCGGGGACACCATATATTTT. Its translation is CASSLITSGDTIYF.

V usage is TRBV7-2 and J usage is TRBJ1-3; a possible D gene is TRBD1 (5 bases). This CDR3 is built from 14 residues. Between the trimmed V and J ends, which lost 3 bases and 2 bases, there was a span of 8 bases. The germline gives CDR1 SGHTA, CDR2 FQGNSA. The CDR3 loop is CASSFWDAGNTIYF. The CDR3 DNA sequence: TGTGCCAGCAGCTTTTGGGACGCTGGAAACACCATATATTTT. Together with reference TRBV7-2 and TRBJ1-3, the CDR3 gives the full variable domain: GAGVSQSPSNKVTEKGKDVELRCDPISGHTALYWYRQSLGQGLEFLIYFQGNSAPDKSGLPSDRFSAERTGGSVSTLTIQRTQQEDSAVYLCASSFWDAGNTIYFGEGSWLTVV.

J is TRBJ1-2 and V is TRBV7-2; a possible D gene is TRBD1 (5 bases). This CDR3 contains 14 residues. In germline, CDR1 is SGHTA, CDR2 FQGNSA. V gave up 3 bases and J gave up 8 bases, with 16 bases separating them. CDR3 protein: CASSFLVEGRGYTF. As DNA, the CDR3 is TGTGCCAGCAGCTTTCTGGTAGAGGGACGGGGCTACACCTTC. The full variable domain, rest sourced from reference TRBV7-2 and TRBJ1-2, is GAGVSQSPSNKVTEKGKDVELRCDPISGHTALYWYRQSLGQGLEFLIYFQGNSAPDKSGLPSDRFSAERTGGSVSTLTIQRTQQEDSAVYLCASSFLVEGRGYTFGSGTRLTVV.

This clonotype was seen a handful of times. V and J are TRBV7-2 and TRBJ1-2; no firm D call. Between the trimmed V and J ends, which lost 4 bases and 5 bases, there was a span of 5 bases. From germline, CDR1 is SGHTA and CDR2 FQGNSA. CDR3 length: 11 residues. In DNA form, the CDR3 reads TGTGCCAGCAGCTACGTATATGGCTACACCTTC. Its protein is CASSYVYGYTF.

The sample holds a few counts of this clonotype. This chain links TRBV11-2 with TRBJ2-3; D ambiguous. CDR3 size: 14 residues. The germline gives CDR1 SGHAT, CDR2 FQNNGV. V was pared by 1 base and J by 0 bases, with 5 bases between. The CDR3 protein is CASSLVPSTDTQYF. In DNA, the CDR3 is TGTGCCAGCAGCTTAGTACCAAGCACAGATACGCAGTATTTT.